Following are 27 T cell receptor beta chains from one sample sequenced in a study of blood T cell repertoires in COVID-19. This table comes from immunoSEQ multiplex PCR, and its TCRdb copy is limited to in-frame clones, with some not included. This table has 150,000 to 200,000 clones, approximately 88% appearing once. The source material was peripheral blood. The receptor set was obtained from a human donor in a cohort sampled during active COVID-19.

The chain has TRBV30 and TRBJ2-7; weak D call: TRBD2 (5 bases). CDR3 length: 15 amino acids. Germline V CDR1 and CDR2: GTSNPN, SVGIG (reference sequence). V lost 0 bases, J lost 4 bases, and 16 bases lay in between. CDR3 nucleotides: TGTGCCTGGAGTGTACCGGACTTGGGAAGATACGAGCAGTACTTC. As protein: CAWSVPDLGRYEQYF.

The chain links TRBV10-1 to TRBJ2-1; 10 nucleotides align to TRBD2. Germline V gene data show CDR1 as WNHNN and CDR2 as SYGVQD (reference sequence). The CDR3 has 14 residues. With 6 bases clipped from V and 5 bases from J, the junction kept 4 bases outside the gene matches. The CDR3 bases are TGCGCCAGCAGGTTAGCGGGGGGTAACAATGAGCAGTTCTTC. Its protein is CASRLAGGNNEQFF.

This clone has just a few counts. The J gene is TRBJ1-6, the V gene TRBV28; D gene unclear. Germline loops: CDR1 MDHEN, CDR2 SYDVKM. V was cut by 5 bases and J by 10 bases, with 18 bases left in between. The CDR3 extends over 15 amino acids. In nucleotides, the CDR3 is TGTGCCAGCAGTCCGCGGGGAGGCGGAGGATCACCCCTCCACTTT. Protein sequence: CASSPRGGGGSPLHF.

The genes are TRBV9 and TRBJ2-1; TRBD2 is a possible D gene (5 bases). Germline V lookup: CDR1 SGDLS, CDR2 YYNGEE. CDR3 length: 12 amino acids. Trimming left V 7 bases short and J 10 bases short, with 15 bases between. DNA of the CDR3: TGTGCCAGCCAAGGGATAGCTAGCGAGCAGTTCTTC. Translating it yields CASQGIASEQFF.

The chain uses TRBV7-3 and TRBJ2-3; a possible D gene is TRBD2 (6 bases). The CDR3 length is 14 residues. With 3 bases removed from V and 7 bases from J, the gap between germline ends came to 14 bases. Per the germline V gene, CDR1 is SGHTA and CDR2 is FQGTGA. CDR3 residues: CASSLAGAGNTQYF. For the CDR3, the DNA is TGTGCCAGCAGCTTGGCCGGCGCGGGGAATACGCAGTATTTT.

The V and J genes are TRBV19 and TRBJ2-7; 8 bases match TRBD2. The germline V gene encodes CDR1 LNHDA and CDR2 SQIVND (reference sequence). J lost 1 base, V lost 6 bases, and 8 bases had no gene match. There are 15 residues in the CDR3. CDR3: CASRGRGARSYEQYF. CDR3 DNA: TGTGCCAGTAGGGGGCGGGGGGCAAGATCCTACGAGCAGTACTTC.

The chain couples TRBV4-1 to TRBJ2-5; possibly TRBD2 for D (5 bases). The CDR3 spans 14 residues. The V end lost 2 bases, the J end lost 1 base, and 8 bases lay between the germline ends. CDR1 and CDR2 (germline): MGHRA, YSYEKL. Written as DNA, the CDR3 is TGCGCCAGCAGCCAAAGTGGACTCCAAGAGACCCAGTACTTC. It translates to CASSQSGLQETQYF.

The genes are TRBV5-4 and TRBJ1-6, with 7 bases identical to TRBD1. This CDR3 is built from 12 residues. Germline loops: CDR1 SGHNT, CDR2 YYREEE (reference sequence). V shed 1 base, J shed 15 bases, and the junction held 4 bases outside the gene matches. The CDR3 loop is CASSLRTGVLHF. As DNA, the CDR3 is TGTGCCAGCAGCTTGCGGACAGGAGTCCTCCACTTT.

The chain uses TRBV27 and TRBJ1-5; 9 bases line up with TRBD1. Germline V lookup: CDR1 MNHEY, CDR2 SMNVEV (reference sequence). The CDR3 runs 15 residues. V shed 3 bases, J shed 6 bases, and the junction held 6 bases outside the gene matches. CDR3 amino acids: CASSLTGGPSQPQHF. CDR3 DNA sequence: TGTGCCAGCAGTTTGACAGGGGGTCCAAGTCAGCCCCAGCATTTT.

This sequence joins TRBV2 and TRBJ1-2; TRBD1 matches 7 bases. The CDR3 runs 12 residues. The germline V gene has CDR1 SNHLY and CDR2 FYNNEI. V was pared by 6 bases and J by 7 bases, with 5 bases of the junction left unmatched. CDR3 residues: CASSQTGLGYTF. DNA for the CDR3: TGTGCCAGCAGCCAGACAGGGCTTGGCTACACCTTC.

This chain connects TRBV30 to TRBJ2-1; perhaps TRBD1 as D (6 bases). Germline values: CDR1 GTSNPN, CDR2 SVGIG (reference sequence). Between the trimmed V and J ends, which lost 8 bases and 11 bases, there was a span of 16 bases. The CDR3 length is 11 residues. The CDR3 loop is CASRDTLKQFF. The CDR3 DNA reads TGTGCCAGCCGGGACACGCTCAAGCAGTTCTTC.

The chain couples TRBV6-4 to TRBJ1-2; 10 bases line up with TRBD1. Germline trimming cut 0 bases from V and 13 bases from J; bases unmatched to any gene: 5. The CDR3 extends over 13 amino acids. Germline V CDR1 and CDR2: MRHNA, SNTAGT. The CDR3 region is CASSDSTGGAFTF. For the CDR3, the DNA is TGTGCCAGCAGTGACTCGACAGGGGGCGCGTTCACCTTC.

This clone came up once. The CDR3 reads CASSPGQSPGYTF. CDR3 nucleotides: TGTGCCAGCAGTCCCGGACAGTCTCCCGGCTACACCTTC. The chain has TRBV27 and TRBJ1-2; perhaps TRBD1 as D (6 bases). Germline CDR1 MNHEY, CDR2 SMNVEV (reference sequence). With 5 bases removed from V and 8 bases from J, the gap between germline ends came to 15 bases. The length of the CDR3 is 13 residues.

A single count supports this clone. The gene calls are TRBV18 and TRBJ2-5; unclear D gene. Germline loops: CDR1 KGHSH, CDR2 LQKENI. The CDR3 totals 13 residues. The V and J ends lost 3 bases and 0 bases respectively, with 5 bases between them. This chain's CDR3 is CASSPSYQETQYF. In DNA, the CDR3 is TGTGCCAGCTCACCCTCGTACCAAGAGACCCAGTACTTC.

This clone was seen only a few times. DNA of the CDR3: TGTGCCAGCCTCCAGGGGAGTGGGACTGAAGCTTTCTTT. It is translated as CASLQGSGTEAFF. The J gene is TRBJ1-1, the V gene TRBV2, with D perhaps matching TRBD1 (6 bases). V was shortened by 8 bases and J by 5 bases, with 15 bases between the two germline ends. Per the germline V gene, CDR1 is SNHLY and CDR2 is FYNNEI. The CDR3 has 13 amino acids.

The V and J genes are TRBV3-1 (or the pseudogene TRBV3-2) and TRBJ2-7, with 9 nucleotides matching TRBD2. The CDR3 has 17 amino acids. Germline V gives CDR1 LGHDT, CDR2 YNNKEL (reference sequence). The V segment lost 0 bases and the J segment 2 bases; nucleotides outside the gene matches: 8. The CDR3 nucleotides are TGTGCCAGCAGCCAAGACCCGCGGGAGGGCCGGACCTACGAGCAGTACTTC. Translated: CASSQDPREGRTYEQYF.

Turning to this clone: The junction departs from the called germline gene at one end, perhaps through a read error. The chain combines TRBV2 with TRBJ2-4; 8 nucleotides agree with TRBD1. The germline gives CDR1 SNHLY, CDR2 FYNNEI. This CDR3 has 14 amino acids. This CDR3 reads CARSAGTGKNIQYF. The CDR3 nucleotides are TGTGCCAGGAGTGCGGGGACAGGAAAAAACATTCAGTACTTC.

CDR3 nucleotides: TGTGCCAGTGGCCCGGGACAGGGTATCATCAATCAGCCCCAGCATTTT. Translating gives CASGPGQGIINQPQHF. This rearrangement joins TRBV19 to TRBJ1-5; 9 bases fit TRBD1. Germline V gives CDR1 LNHDA, CDR2 SQIVND (reference sequence). The CDR3 consists of 16 residues. V dropped 8 bases and J dropped 3; count of bases not matched to a gene: 11.

The chain is built from TRBV19 and TRBJ2-1; 7 bases match TRBD2. The CDR3 sequence is 15 residues long. CDR1 is LNHDA and CDR2 is SQIVND in the germline V gene (reference sequence). The ends lost 1 base at V and 4 bases at J; junction bases unmatched: 4. The CDR3 DNA sequence: TGTGCCAGTAGTATAGCGGGAGGATATTACAATGAGCAGTTCTTC. It encodes CASSIAGGYYNEQFF.

The CDR3 here is CATSRDRTGQETQYF. The CDR3 nucleotides are TGTGCCACCAGCAGAGATAGGACAGGGCAAGAGACCCAGTACTTC. This chain connects TRBV15 to TRBJ2-5; 8 nucleotides align to TRBD1. From germline, CDR1 is LNHNV and CDR2 YYDKDF (reference sequence). Trimming removed 0 bases from V and 2 bases from J; junction bases left unmatched: 2. This CDR3 is 15 amino acids long.

The genes are TRBV5-1 and TRBJ2-1; 9 bases align to TRBD1. This CDR3 is built from 16 residues. Germline trimming cut 4 bases from V and 6 bases from J; bases unmatched to any gene: 11. CDR1 and CDR2 from the germline V gene are SGHRS and YFSETQ. CDR3 residues: CASSPTDRGGSNEQFF. CDR3 sequence (DNA): TGCGCCAGCAGCCCGACGGACAGGGGAGGCTCCAATGAGCAGTTCTTC.

The chain combines TRBV6-5 with TRBJ2-3; 8 bases map to TRBD2. V trimming: 6 bases; J trimming: 2 bases; junction bases outside the gene matches: 7. Germline V gene lookup returns CDR1 MNHEY and CDR2 SVGAGI. The CDR3 loop spans 15 amino acids. The CDR3 bases are TGTGCCAGCAGCCAGTCGGGAGGGCCCACAGATACGCAGTATTTT. Its translation: CASSQSGGPTDTQYF.

The chain recombines TRBV5-5 with TRBJ2-5; TRBD2 agrees at 8 bases. Germline V gives CDR1 SGHKS, CDR2 YYEKEE (reference sequence). J lost 1 base, V lost 0 bases, and 8 bases had no gene match. This CDR3 contains 17 residues. CDR3: CASSLGYTSGVQETQYF. The CDR3, as DNA: TGTGCCAGCAGCTTGGGGTATACTAGCGGCGTCCAAGAGACCCAGTACTTC.

The J gene is TRBJ2-6, the V gene TRBV5-1; 10 bases fit TRBD1. From germline, CDR1 is SGHRS and CDR2 YFSETQ. V dropped 4 bases and J dropped 3; count of bases not matched to a gene: 10. The CDR3 is 18 residues long. CDR3: CASSPYPTGGSGANVLTF. Here the CDR3 DNA reads TGCGCCAGCAGCCCTTACCCGACAGGGGGCAGTGGGGCCAACGTCCTGACTTTC.

This chain links TRBV12-5 with TRBJ1-2; 9 positions match TRBD1. Per the germline V gene, CDR1 is LGHNT and CDR2 is FRNRAP. This CDR3 has 14 amino acids. V shed 5 bases, J shed 7 bases, and the junction held 8 bases outside the gene matches. CDR3 residues: CASGDRDRVAGYTF. CDR3 nucleotides: TGTGCTAGTGGTGACCGGGACAGGGTTGCTGGCTACACCTTC.

V and J are TRBV19 and TRBJ2-5, with 9 bases that match TRBD1. The CDR3 is 13 amino acids. V was clipped by 8 bases and J by 4 bases; unmatched bases: 5. CDR1 is LNHDA and CDR2 is SQIVND in the germline V gene (reference sequence). The CDR3 loop reads CASGTGGRETQYF. The CDR3 DNA reads as TGTGCCAGTGGTACAGGGGGCAGAGAGACCCAGTACTTC.

This chain connects TRBV11-3 to TRBJ1-3; D is uncertain. Per the germline V gene, CDR1 is SGHNT and CDR2 is YENEEA. V lost 5 bases to trimming and J lost 2 bases, with 13 bases between them. The CDR3 spans 15 residues. The CDR3 sequence is CASSLKRRTGNTIYF. In DNA, the CDR3 is TGTGCCAGCAGCCTCAAGCGACGGACTGGAAACACCATATATTTT.